Listed below are T cell receptor beta chains from one sample, sequenced in a study of early T cells in non-severe SARS-CoV-2 infection. In TCRdb, the 5' RACE reads were re-called with MiXCR into one record per CDR3 protein. The repertoire holds about 110,000 distinct CDR3 sequences, with approximately 12% as singletons. Sequenced material: whole blood. The receptors shown here come from an adult who was a healthcare worker with PCR-confirmed SARS-CoV-2 infection or an uninfected control (not recorded which). CDR3s include the opening cysteine and the closing phenylalanine or tryptophan. A D gene is named only where the DNA matches it firmly. Expanded clones are given a class, and other clones once, few, many or no size at all.

CDR3 DNA,CDR3 protein,clone size,D gene,J gene,V gene
TGCGCCAGCAGCTTGATGGACTACCGAGAAGTTACAGATACGCAGTATTTT,CASSLMDYREVTDTQYF,many,-,TRBJ2-3,TRBV5-1
TGTGCCAGCAGCTCCACGTGGGACACTGAAGCTTTCTTT,CASSSTWDTEAFF,few,-,TRBJ1-1,TRBV7-9
TGTGCCAGCAGTTTAGGGGGACGGATTGGCTACACCTTC,CASSLGGRIGYTF,-,-,TRBJ1-2,TRBV12-3/TRBV12-4
TGTGCCAGCAGTGATCAGGGAAGCTCCTACGAGCAGTACTTC,CASSDQGSSYEQYF,many,-,TRBJ2-7,TRBV25-1
TGTGCCAGCAGCGGAGCCAGCTCCTACAATGAGCAGTTCTTC,CASSGASSYNEQFF,many,-,TRBJ2-1,TRBV7-2
TGTGCCAGCTCACCACCTAATTACAACTCTGGAAACACCATATATTTT,CASSPPNYNSGNTIYF,many,-,TRBJ1-3,TRBV18
TGTGCCAGCAGCTTGCATTTTGGGGAAAAACTGTTTTTT,CASSLHFGEKLFF,many,-,TRBJ1-4,TRBV7-2
TGCAGTGCTAGGACAGGGCACACCGGGGAGCTGTTTTTT,CSARTGHTGELFF,many,TRBD1,TRBJ2-2,TRBV20-1
TGCGCCAGCAGGCAAGGGGACACCTACGAGCAGTACTTC,CASRQGDTYEQYF,many,-,TRBJ2-7,TRBV5-1
TGTGCCAGCAGCCTAACTAGCGGGAGGAGCACCGGGGAGCTGTTTTTT,CASSLTSGRSTGELFF,-,TRBD2,TRBJ2-2,TRBV6-6
TGTGCCAGCAGTGAAACGCAGGGATTGTCACCCCTCCACTTT,CASSETQGLSPLHF,many,-,TRBJ1-6,TRBV6-1
TGTGCCAGCAGACAGGGGGGAGAGACCCAGTACTTC,CASRQGGETQYF,many,TRBD1,TRBJ2-5,TRBV12-3/TRBV12-4
TGTGCCAGCAGCCAAATATTCTTCTCGGGACGTACTACGACCGACTATGGCTACACCTTC,CASSQIFFSGRTTTDYGYTF,many,-,TRBJ1-2,TRBV4-2
TGTGCCAGCTCACCCGAGGTACCCTACGAGCAGTACTTC,CASSPEVPYEQYF,few,-,TRBJ2-7,TRBV18
TGCGCCAGCAGCCGGGACAGGGGTTCCGAGCAGTACTTC,CASSRDRGSEQYF,many,TRBD1,TRBJ2-7,TRBV4-1
TGTGCCAGCAGCCCGGGACTAGCGAATAATGAGCAGTTCTTC,CASSPGLANNEQFF,many,TRBD2,TRBJ2-1,TRBV7-6
TGTGCCAGCAGTTTGGGGGCTAGAGGAGGGAATCAGCCCCAGCATTTT,CASSLGARGGNQPQHF,many,-,TRBJ1-5,TRBV12-3/TRBV12-4
TGTGCCAGCAGTTTTCCCGACAGGGGAAGGGAAAAACTGTTTTTT,CASSFPDRGREKLFF,-,TRBD1,TRBJ1-4,TRBV12-3/TRBV12-4
TGCAGTGCGGCGATTGGGGTGGTGGGCGAAAAACTGTTTTTT,CSAAIGVVGEKLFF,many,-,TRBJ1-4,TRBV20-1
TGCGCCAGCAGCGAGACAGATACGCAGTATTTT,CASSETDTQYF,many,-,TRBJ2-3,TRBV5-1
TGTGCCAGCGGGAGCGTTAATGAAAAACTGTTTTTT,CASGSVNEKLFF,few,-,TRBJ1-4,TRBV27
TGTGCCAGCAGCTTACAGACAGTCAATTCACCCCTCCACTTT,CASSLQTVNSPLHF,-,-,TRBJ1-6,TRBV7-9
TGCAGTGTCCCGGGACGGGGAGTCGGGTACGAGCAGTACTTC,CSVPGRGVGYEQYF,-,-,TRBJ2-7,TRBV20-1
TGTGCCAGCAGGACAGGGACGCGCACAGATACGCAGTATTTT,CASRTGTRTDTQYF,few,TRBD1,TRBJ2-3,TRBV28
TGTGCCAGCAGTGAATCCGGGTATGGCTACACCTTC,CASSESGYGYTF,few,-,TRBJ1-2,TRBV2
TGTGCCAGCAGTTTGAGGGATTCACCCCTCCACTTT,CASSLRDSPLHF,-,-,TRBJ1-6,TRBV12-3/TRBV12-4
TGCAGTGCTCCGGACAGGGGATCCTACGAGCAGTACTTC,CSAPDRGSYEQYF,many,TRBD1,TRBJ2-7,TRBV20-1
TGTGCCAGCAGCGTAAATAGCGGGAGCCCAGATACGCAGTATTTT,CASSVNSGSPDTQYF,few,TRBD2,TRBJ2-3,TRBV9
TGTGCCAGCAGCCCACAGACAGGGGGCGGGAACATTCAGTACTTC,CASSPQTGGGNIQYF,many,TRBD1,TRBJ2-4,TRBV7-2
TGCAGTGCTAGAGGGCCAGAAGACAGAGCTTCCTACAATGAGCAGTTCTTC,CSARGPEDRASYNEQFF,many,-,TRBJ2-1,TRBV20-1
TGTGCCAGCAGCCAACGACTAGCGGGAGGCAATGAGCAGTTCTTC,CASSQRLAGGNEQFF,few,TRBD2,TRBJ2-1,TRBV6-2/TRBV6-3
TGTGCCAGCAGTTTAGATGCTGTTTACAATGAGCAGTTCTTC,CASSLDAVYNEQFF,many,-,TRBJ2-1,TRBV12-3/TRBV12-4
TGTGCCAGCAGTTACTCACGGGGACTGGGGACCCAGTACTTC,CASSYSRGLGTQYF,few,-,TRBJ2-5,TRBV6-5
TGTGCCACCTCCGTTCAGGCTCCGAGCGAGCAGTACTTC,CATSVQAPSEQYF,-,-,TRBJ2-7,TRBV14
TGTGCCAGCGGCAGCACCTCAACTAATGAAAAACTGTTTTTT,CASGSTSTNEKLFF,many,-,TRBJ1-4,TRBV7-2
TGTGCCAGCAGCCCCAGGAGAAATTCACCCCTCCACTTT,CASSPRRNSPLHF,few,-,TRBJ1-6,TRBV7-2
TGTGCCAGCAGCCTACAGATTCAGCTTATGAACACTGAAGCTTTCTTT,CASSLQIQLMNTEAFF,-,-,TRBJ1-1,TRBV7-8
TGTGCCAGCAGTTCCCGGCACGAGCAGTACTTC,CASSSRHEQYF,-,-,TRBJ2-7,TRBV12-3/TRBV12-4
TGTGCCAGCAGTAGTAGCGTCACAGATACGCAGTATTTT,CASSSSVTDTQYF,many,-,TRBJ2-3,TRBV28
TGTGCCAGCAGCCAAATAGCGGGAGTGAGGGATGAGCAGTTCTTC,CASSQIAGVRDEQFF,-,TRBD2,TRBJ2-1,TRBV3-1
TGTGCCAGCAGCCCCCGTGGGCAACAATCAGATACGCAGTATTTT,CASSPRGQQSDTQYF,many,-,TRBJ2-3,TRBV7-3
TGTGCCAGCAGCTCTTCCAGTACCTCCTACGAGCAGTACTTC,CASSSSSTSYEQYF,many,-,TRBJ2-7,TRBV7-8
TGTGCCAGCAGTTTACCCTCTAGCGGGACGCTAGCAGATACGCAGTATTTT,CASSLPSSGTLADTQYF,-,TRBD2,TRBJ2-3,TRBV28
TGTGCCAGCAGCGGGCACTTCACAGATACGCAGTATTTT,CASSGHFTDTQYF,-,-,TRBJ2-3,TRBV9
TGTGCCAGCAGTTCGGGCTACGAGCAGTACTTC,CASSSGYEQYF,medium-sized,-,TRBJ2-7,TRBV12-3/TRBV12-4
TGTGCCAGCCTCCGAGAGTGGGCAGACCAGTCGACTAAGGCTTTCTTT,CASLREWADQSTKAFF,many,-,TRBJ1-1,TRBV6-5
TGTGCCAGCAGCTCCACAGGGGAATCAGCTTTCTTT,CASSSTGESAFF,many,TRBD1,TRBJ1-1,TRBV12-3/TRBV12-4
TGTGCCAGCAGTGAATCGGCAGGCTCTGGAAACACCATATATTTT,CASSESAGSGNTIYF,many,-,TRBJ1-3,TRBV25-1
TGTGCCTGGAGTATTGGCGGGAGGGCCTTTGATGAGCAGTTCTTC,CAWSIGGRAFDEQFF,-,TRBD2,TRBJ2-1,TRBV30